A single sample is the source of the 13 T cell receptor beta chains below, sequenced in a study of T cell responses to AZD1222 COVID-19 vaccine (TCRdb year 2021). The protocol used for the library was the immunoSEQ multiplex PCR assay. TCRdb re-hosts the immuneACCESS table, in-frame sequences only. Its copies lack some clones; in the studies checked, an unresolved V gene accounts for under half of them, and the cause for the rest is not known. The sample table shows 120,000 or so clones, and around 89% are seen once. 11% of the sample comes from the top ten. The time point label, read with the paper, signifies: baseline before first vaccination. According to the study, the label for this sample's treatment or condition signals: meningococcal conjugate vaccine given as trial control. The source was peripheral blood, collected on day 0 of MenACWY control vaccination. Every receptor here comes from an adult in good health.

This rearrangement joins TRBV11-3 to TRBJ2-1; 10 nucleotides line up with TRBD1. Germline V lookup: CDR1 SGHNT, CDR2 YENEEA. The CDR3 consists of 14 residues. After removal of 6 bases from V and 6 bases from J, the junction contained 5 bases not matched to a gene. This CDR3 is CASRGTGVGNEQFF. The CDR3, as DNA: TGTGCCAGCAGAGGGACAGGGGTAGGCAATGAGCAGTTCTTC.

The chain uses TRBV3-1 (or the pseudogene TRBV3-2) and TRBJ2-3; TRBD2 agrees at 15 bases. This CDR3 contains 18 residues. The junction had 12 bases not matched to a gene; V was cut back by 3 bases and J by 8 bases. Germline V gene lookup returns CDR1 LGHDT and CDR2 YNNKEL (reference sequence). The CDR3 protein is CASSQDGRTSGRAATQYF. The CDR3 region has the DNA TGTGCCAGCAGCCAGGACGGAAGGACTAGCGGGAGGGCGGCTACGCAGTATTTT.

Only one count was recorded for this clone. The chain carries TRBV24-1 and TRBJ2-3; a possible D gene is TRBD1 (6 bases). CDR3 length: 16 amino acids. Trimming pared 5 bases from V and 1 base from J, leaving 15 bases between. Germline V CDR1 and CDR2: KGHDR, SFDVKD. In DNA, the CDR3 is TGTGCCACCAGTGGGTGGGGGCGAGAAGGCACAGATACGCAGTATTTT. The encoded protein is CATSGWGREGTDTQYF.

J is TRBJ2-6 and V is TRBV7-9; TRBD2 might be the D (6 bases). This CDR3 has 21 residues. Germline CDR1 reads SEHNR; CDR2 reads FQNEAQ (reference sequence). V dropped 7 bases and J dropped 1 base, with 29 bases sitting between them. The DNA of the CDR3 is TGTGCCAGCACCGTGAAGGAGAGGGGTGAGGAACGGGGGTCTGGGGCCAACGTCCTGACTTTC. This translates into CASTVKERGEERGSGANVLTF.

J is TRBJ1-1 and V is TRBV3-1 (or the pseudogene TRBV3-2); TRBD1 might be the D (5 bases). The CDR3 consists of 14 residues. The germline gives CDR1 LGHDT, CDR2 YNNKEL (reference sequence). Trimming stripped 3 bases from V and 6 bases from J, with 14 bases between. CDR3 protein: CASSHSGGVAEAFF. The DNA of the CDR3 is TGTGCCAGCAGCCACTCGGGGGGTGTTGCTGAAGCTTTCTTT.

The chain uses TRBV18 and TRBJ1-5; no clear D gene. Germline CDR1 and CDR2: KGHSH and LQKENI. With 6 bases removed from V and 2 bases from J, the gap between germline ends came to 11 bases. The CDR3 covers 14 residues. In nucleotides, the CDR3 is TGTGCCAGCTCTCTGACCCTGGGCAATCAGCCCCAGCATTTT. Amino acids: CASSLTLGNQPQHF.

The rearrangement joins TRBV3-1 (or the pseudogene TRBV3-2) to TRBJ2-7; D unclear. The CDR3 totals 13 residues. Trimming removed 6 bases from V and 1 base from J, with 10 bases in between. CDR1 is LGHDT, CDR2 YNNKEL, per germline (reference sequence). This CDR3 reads CASRHSLSYEQYF. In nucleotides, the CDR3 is TGTGCCAGCAGGCACTCCCTTTCCTACGAGCAGTACTTC.

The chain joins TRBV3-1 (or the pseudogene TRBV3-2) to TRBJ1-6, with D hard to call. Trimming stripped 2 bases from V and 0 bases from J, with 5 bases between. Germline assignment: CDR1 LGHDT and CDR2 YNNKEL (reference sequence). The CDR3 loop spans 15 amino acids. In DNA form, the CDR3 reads TGTGCCAGCAGCCAAACGAGCTCCTATAATTCACCCCTCCACTTT. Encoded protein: CASSQTSSYNSPLHF.

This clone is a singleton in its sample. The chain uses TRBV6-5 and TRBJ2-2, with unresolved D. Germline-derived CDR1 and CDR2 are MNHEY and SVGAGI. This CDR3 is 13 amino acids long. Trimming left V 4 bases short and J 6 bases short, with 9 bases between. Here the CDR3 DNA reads TGTGCCAGCAGTTCCCCTCGACCCGGGGAGCTGTTTTTT. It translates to CASSSPRPGELFF.

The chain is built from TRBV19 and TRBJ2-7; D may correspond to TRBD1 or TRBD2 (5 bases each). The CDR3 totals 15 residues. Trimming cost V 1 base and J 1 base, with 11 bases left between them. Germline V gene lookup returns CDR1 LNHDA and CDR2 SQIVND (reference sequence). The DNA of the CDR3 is TGTGCCAGTAGTATAGGTCCGGGACCATCCTACGAGCAGTACTTC. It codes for CASSIGPGPSYEQYF.

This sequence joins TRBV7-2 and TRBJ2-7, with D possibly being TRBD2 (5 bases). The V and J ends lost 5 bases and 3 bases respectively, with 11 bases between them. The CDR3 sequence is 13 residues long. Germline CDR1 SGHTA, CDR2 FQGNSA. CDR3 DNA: TGTGCCAGCAGCCCGCGGAGGTTCTACGAGCAGTACTTC. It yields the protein CASSPRRFYEQYF. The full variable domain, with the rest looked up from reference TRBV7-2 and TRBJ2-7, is GAGVSQSPSNKVTEKGKDVELRCDPISGHTALYWYRQSLGQGLEFLIYFQGNSAPDKSGLPSDRFSAERTGGSVSTLTIQRTQQEDSAVYLCASSPRRFYEQYFGPGTRLTVT.

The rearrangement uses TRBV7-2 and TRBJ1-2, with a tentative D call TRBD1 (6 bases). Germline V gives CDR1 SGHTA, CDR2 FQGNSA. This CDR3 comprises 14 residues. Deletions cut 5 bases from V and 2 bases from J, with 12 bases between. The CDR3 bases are TGTGCCAGCAGCCTTAGCGGACAGAACTATGGCTACACCTTC. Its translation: CASSLSGQNYGYTF.

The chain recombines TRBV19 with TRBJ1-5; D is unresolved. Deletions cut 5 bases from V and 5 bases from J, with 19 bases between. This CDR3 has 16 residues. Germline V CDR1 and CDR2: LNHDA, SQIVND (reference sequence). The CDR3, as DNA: TGTGCCAGTAGTCTCTGGACCCGCGCGAGGGATCAGCCCCAGCATTTT. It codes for CASSLWTRARDQPQHF.